The T cell receptor beta chain under discussion was sequenced for a study of T cell responses to AZD1222 COVID-19 vaccine. Notes on the study in general: Among those given AZD1222, only five or six were seropositive at baseline. Donors were chiefly white British, with a greater number of females, and clonal diversity was perhaps underestimated.

The CDR3 runs 14 residues. Germline CDR1 is MNHEY and CDR2 is SVGAGI. Trimming took off 11 bases at V and 6 bases at J, with 20 bases between the two ends. Comment on this clone: What it binds is unknown.

Some clones are missing from TCRdb's copy, which holds only in-frame ones; the method was immunoSEQ multiplex PCR. The repertoire has about 85,000 clones, more than 70% of them found once; the top ten carry approximately 2%. This TCR came from an adult in good health. The specimen comprised peripheral blood, sampled on day 0 of AZD1222 vaccination. V usage is TRBV6-5 and J usage is TRBJ1-5, with a possible D match to TRBD1 (5 bases). The CDR3 DNA sequence: TGTGCCTCCGGGGAGATCAGGGCAGGTCAGCCCCAGCATTTT. Its translation: CASGEIRAGQPQHF.